This entry lists 15 T cell receptor beta chains sequenced from one sample in a study of cytomegalovirus exposure and HLA in healthy donors. Only in-frame clones appear in the TCRdb table, and some are missing; sequencing was by immunoSEQ multiplex PCR. The sample has about 330,000 clones; 87% are singletons. Sequencing was carried out using PBMCs. These TCRs come from a woman younger than 45 in good health and CMV-seropositive.

The V gene is TRBV6-1, the J gene TRBJ2-7; D is unclear. The CDR3 runs to 15 residues. The germline CDR1 and CDR2 sequences are MNHNS and SASEGT. Deletions cut 1 base from V and 3 bases from J, with 13 bases between. Here the CDR3 DNA reads TGTGCCAGCAGTGAAGATTGGTGGGCGATCTACGAGCAGTACTTC. Translating it yields CASSEDWWAIYEQYF.

The gene calls are TRBV7-2 and TRBJ1-6; D possibly corresponds to TRBD1 (6 bases). This CDR3 is 14 amino acids long. Germline V gives CDR1 SGHTA, CDR2 FQGNSA. V shed 5 bases and J shed 13 bases, with 18 bases lying between them. This CDR3 reads CASSPTGPIGPLHF. The CDR3 bases are TGTGCCAGCAGCCCGACAGGCCCGATTGGGCCCCTCCACTTT.

CDR3 nucleotides: TGTGCCAGCAGCCCCCCGGACAGGGACCTAGTAGGGCAGTTCTTC. Its protein is CASSPPDRDLVGQFF. The chain has TRBV28 and TRBJ2-1, with 8 bases matching TRBD1. Trimming at V came to 6 bases and at J to 12 bases, leaving 16 bases not matched to a gene. Germline V gene sequence: CDR1 MDHEN, CDR2 SYDVKM. The CDR3 loop spans 15 amino acids.

The rearrangement joins TRBV20-1 to TRBJ2-7, with 9 bases aligning to TRBD1. CDR1 and CDR2 (germline): DFQATT, SNEGSKA (reference sequence). The CDR3 covers 11 residues. V gave up 5 bases and J gave up 10 bases; unmatched junction bases: 6. The CDR3 sequence: CSALQGARQYF. DNA for the CDR3: TGCAGTGCTTTACAGGGGGCGCGTCAGTACTTC.

J is TRBJ1-2 and V is TRBV14; 7 nucleotides line up with TRBD1. CDR3 length equals 15 residues. Germline assignment: CDR1 SGHDN and CDR2 FVKESK. The ends lost 4 bases at V and 5 bases at J; junction bases unmatched: 10. The chain's CDR3 is CASSLNTGAGYGYTF. The CDR3 DNA reads as TGTGCCAGCAGCCTCAACACAGGGGCGGGATATGGCTACACCTTC.

J is TRBJ2-7 and V is TRBV13; TRBD2 might be the D (6 bases). CDR3 length: 15 residues. Germline CDR1 reads PRHDT; CDR2 reads FYEKMQ (reference sequence). V lost 4 bases to trimming and J lost 0 bases, with 13 bases between them. The DNA of the CDR3 is TGTGCCAGCAGCTCCGACGACGGGAGCTCCTACGAGCAGTACTTC. This translates into CASSSDDGSSYEQYF.

The chain joins TRBV5-1 to TRBJ1-1; possible D gene TRBD1, 6 bases. The CDR3 sequence is 18 residues long. Between the trimmed V and J ends, which lost 4 bases and 0 bases, there was a span of 22 bases. Germline CDR1 reads SGHRS; CDR2 reads YFSETQ. The CDR3 reads CASSRGSGAPGLNTEAFF. The DNA of the CDR3 is TGCGCCAGCAGCCGTGGTTCAGGGGCTCCGGGTTTGAACACTGAAGCTTTCTTT.

The V call is TRBV27, the J call TRBJ1-5, with D maybe TRBD1 (6 bases). Germline CDR1 is MNHEY and CDR2 is SMNVEV (reference sequence). V was pared by 3 bases and J by 2 bases, with 23 bases between. This CDR3 contains 19 residues. In DNA, the CDR3 is TGTGCCAGCAGTTTCCTCGAGGGGGAACGAGGGCTGGGCAATCAGCCCCAGCATTTT. Encoded protein: CASSFLEGERGLGNQPQHF.

V and J are TRBV6-5 and TRBJ2-5; TRBD2 is a possible D gene (5 bases). Per the germline V gene, CDR1 is MNHEY and CDR2 is SVGAGI. V was pared by 0 bases and J by 2 bases, with 7 bases between. There are 14 residues in the CDR3. The CDR3 region has the DNA TGTGCCAGCAGTTACTCGACTACGCAAGAGACCCAGTACTTC. It codes for CASSYSTTQETQYF.

This clone was picked up a small number of times. The rearrangement uses TRBV5-8 and TRBJ1-5; D gene uncertain. The CDR3 is 11 residues long. V lost 2 bases to trimming and J lost 7 bases, with 4 bases between them. CDR1 is SGHTS, CDR2 YDEGEE, per germline. The DNA for the CDR3 is TGTGCCAGCAGCTTCGGACAGCCCCAGCATTTT. Its protein is CASSFGQPQHF.

The gene calls are TRBV7-9 and TRBJ1-2; 7 positions agree with TRBD1. CDR3 length: 16 amino acids. The J segment lost 0 bases and the V segment lost 10 bases, leaving 14 bases of the junction unmatched. Germline CDR1 is SEHNR and CDR2 is FQNEAQ (reference sequence). The CDR3 DNA follows: TGTGCCACCTCCTACCGGGACAGAGAGACTAACTATGGCTACACCTTC. Translated: CATSYRDRETNYGYTF.

The genes are TRBV5-1 and TRBJ1-1, with 7 bases lining up with TRBD1. Germline CDR1 reads SGHRS; CDR2 reads YFSETQ. The junction had 8 bases not matched to a gene; V was cut back by 4 bases and J by 5 bases. The CDR3 runs to 14 residues. CDR3 residues: CASSGEGAGTEAFF. CDR3 DNA sequence: TGCGCCAGCAGCGGGGAGGGGGCGGGTACTGAAGCTTTCTTT.

The V call is TRBV9, the J call TRBJ1-1; D is unresolved. The V end lost 0 bases, the J end lost 0 bases, and 12 bases lay between the germline ends. Germline V gives CDR1 SGDLS, CDR2 YYNGEE. This CDR3 is 16 amino acids long. The CDR3 reads CASSVGLVGLNTEAFF. Written as DNA, the CDR3 is TGTGCCAGCAGCGTAGGGCTCGTTGGCTTGAACACTGAAGCTTTCTTT.

The chain couples TRBV4-3 to TRBJ2-3, with TRBD1 identical over 8 bases. The CDR3 totals 15 residues. V was clipped by 8 bases and J by 5 bases; unmatched bases: 12. Germline values: CDR1 LGHNA, CDR2 YSLEER. CDR3 loop: CASGQGQGAGDTQYF. DNA of the CDR3: TGCGCCAGCGGACAGGGCCAGGGGGCGGGAGATACGCAGTATTTT.

The chain carries TRBV5-1 and TRBJ2-7, with 7 bases identical to TRBD1. The trim removed 1 base at V and 6 bases at J, leaving 10 bases unmatched. This CDR3 contains 15 residues. Germline V gene sequence: CDR1 SGHRS, CDR2 YFSETQ. The DNA for the CDR3 is TGCGCCAGCAGCTTGCATGAGGGGGCTCTCGGCGAGCAGTACTTC. Encoded protein: CASSLHEGALGEQYF.